These 17 T cell receptor beta chains came from one sample sequenced in a study of blood T cell repertoires in COVID-19 (dated by TCRdb to between 2020 and 2021). Receptors were amplified or captured by the immunoSEQ multiplex PCR assay. TCRdb carries this immuneACCESS record with in-frame sequences only. Its versions omit some clonotypes, under half of them owing to an unresolved V gene in the studies checked, with the rest unexplained. Counted in this sample were over 70,000 clones; less than 95% of them appeared once. The ten largest clones add up to 6.7% of the sample. Input material: peripheral blood. The receptors derive from a man aged 18 to 29 with COVID-19, enrolled during active disease.

The CDR3 loop is CASSTQGSSYEQYF. CDR3 sequence (DNA): TGTGCCAGCAGTACACAGGGAAGCTCCTACGAGCAGTACTTC. This chain links TRBV6-2 or TRBV6-3 with TRBJ2-7, with D maybe TRBD1 (6 bases). Trimming removed 5 bases from V and 0 bases from J, with 11 bases in between. Germline-derived CDR1 and CDR2 are MNHEY and SVGEGT. There are 14 residues in the CDR3.

The CDR3 sequence is CASSRPLAGPSTDTQYF. In DNA form, the CDR3 reads TGTGCCAGCAGCCGCCCCCTAGCGGGACCAAGCACAGATACGCAGTATTTT. V usage is TRBV6-2 or TRBV6-3 and J usage is TRBJ2-3, with 9 bases fitting TRBD2. V gave up 6 bases and J gave up 0 bases; unmatched junction bases: 10. This CDR3 is built from 17 residues. CDR1 and CDR2 from the germline V gene are MNHEY and SVGEGT.

The chain couples TRBV11-3 to TRBJ1-1, with D perhaps TRBD1 (5 bases). Germline lookup yields CDR1 SGHNT and CDR2 YENEEA. CDR3 length: 13 amino acids. V was clipped by 3 bases and J by 1 base, with 6 bases between them. The CDR3 reads CASSFTGNTEAFF. The DNA of the CDR3 is TGTGCCAGCAGCTTCACAGGGAACACTGAAGCTTTCTTT.

Regarding this clone: One junction end disagrees with the germline gene, perhaps due to a read error. The CDR3 loop reads CASSRPRRIQGLENAEAFF. The CDR3 bases are TGTGCCAGCAGCCGACCCCGTCGGATACAGGGGTTGGAGAACGCTGAAGCTTTCTTT. The rearrangement links TRBV4-2 to TRBJ1-1, with TRBD1 identical over 7 bases. The germline V gene encodes CDR1 LGHNA and CDR2 YNFKEQ. This CDR3 spans 19 amino acids.

This sequence joins TRBV4-1 and TRBJ2-1, with TRBD2 matching 8 bases. V dropped 1 base and J dropped 6; count of bases not matched to a gene: 11. Germline lookup yields CDR1 MGHRA and CDR2 YSYEKL. The CDR3 is 17 residues long. CDR3 loop: CASSQVLADPRGNEQFF. In DNA, the CDR3 is TGCGCCAGCAGCCAAGTACTAGCGGACCCGAGAGGCAATGAGCAGTTCTTC.

This chain links TRBV30 with TRBJ1-6; perhaps TRBD1 as D (6 bases). Germline CDR1 is GTSNPN and CDR2 is SVGIG (reference sequence). V was shortened by 6 bases and J by 1 base, with 7 bases between the two germline ends. The CDR3 is 13 amino acids. The CDR3: CACQGSYNSPLHF. The DNA of the CDR3 is TGTGCCTGCCAGGGGTCCTATAATTCACCCCTCCACTTT.

This clone turned up a few times. This chain joins TRBV23-1 and TRBJ2-7, with 7 nucleotides matching TRBD1. TRBV23-1 is assigned to the ORF class and has an uncertain function. J gave up 3 bases and V 8 bases, and 7 bases lay outside the gene matches. The CDR3 contains 13 residues. CDR3 bases: TGCGCCAGCTGGGGGACAGACTTCTACGAGCAGTACTTC. It specifies CASWGTDFYEQYF.

This clone was observed a few times. This chain uses TRBV27 with TRBJ2-1; 10 bases map to TRBD2. This CDR3 spans 16 amino acids. CDR1 is MNHEY and CDR2 is SMNVEV in the germline V gene (reference sequence). The ends lost 5 bases at V and 7 bases at J; junction bases unmatched: 11. The CDR3 loop reads CASSPLSSGRGNEQFF. DNA for the CDR3: TGTGCCAGCAGTCCGCTATCTAGCGGGAGAGGTAATGAGCAGTTCTTC.

The table lists this clone with a count of one. The chain couples TRBV30 to TRBJ2-2; 14 bases are a match to TRBD2. V lost 2 bases to trimming and J lost 11 bases; unmatched junction nucleotides: 4. CDR1 GTSNPN and CDR2 SVGIG come from the germline V gene (reference sequence). The length of the CDR3 is 14 residues. The CDR3 sequence: CAWSTGLAGGELFF. The CDR3 region has the DNA TGTGCCTGGAGTACAGGACTAGCGGGAGGAGAGCTGTTTTTT.

The CDR3 sequence is CATSRWGGHGELFF. Here the CDR3 DNA reads TGTGCCACCAGCAGGTGGGGGGGCCACGGGGAGCTGTTTTTT. J is TRBJ2-2 and V is TRBV15; TRBD2 is a possible D gene (7 bases). The V end was cut by 3 bases, the J end by 7 bases, with 12 bases between. Per germline, CDR1 LNHNV and CDR2 YYDKDF (reference sequence). The CDR3 totals 14 residues.

This chain uses TRBV14 with TRBJ2-7; D is ambiguous. V lost 1 base and J 4 bases, leaving 14 bases between the germline ends. Per germline, CDR1 SGHDN and CDR2 FVKESK. The CDR3 contains 15 residues. This chain's CDR3 is CASSQVGLRSYEQYF. In nucleotides, the CDR3 is TGTGCCAGCAGCCAAGTCGGGTTGCGGAGTTACGAGCAGTACTTC. The full variable domain, rest sourced from reference TRBV14 and TRBJ2-7, is EAGVTQFPSHSVIEKGQTVTLRCDPISGHDNLYWYRRVMGKEIKFLLHFVKESKQDESGMPNNRFLAERTGGTYSTLKVQPAELEDSGVYFCASSQVGLRSYEQYFGPGTRLTVT.

This clone was seen a few times. Here the CDR3 DNA reads TGCGCCAGCAGCCCGGAGATAGGGGCCTATGGCTACACCTTC. Residues: CASSPEIGAYGYTF. The chain carries TRBV5-1 and TRBJ1-2; a weak D match, TRBD1 (5 bases). Germline V gives CDR1 SGHRS, CDR2 YFSETQ. The CDR3 extends over 14 amino acids. Trimming took 4 bases from V and 4 from J, leaving 14 bases between them. Using reference TRBV5-1 and TRBJ1-2 for the parts outside the CDR3, the full variable domain is KAGVTQTPRYLIKTRGQQVTLSCSPISGHRSVSWYQQTPGQGLQFLFEYFSETQRNKGNFPGRFSGRQFSNSRSEMNVSTLELGDSALYLCASSPEIGAYGYTFGSGTRLTVV.

Remarks on this clone: One junction end does not reproduce the germline sequence, and a read error may be involved. The genes are TRBV19 and TRBJ1-4; D is possibly TRBD1 (6 bases). Germline V lookup: CDR1 LNHDA, CDR2 SQIVND (reference sequence). The CDR3 contains 13 residues. The CDR3: CACRPGHGEKLLF. For the CDR3, the DNA is TGTGCCTGCCGACCGGGACACGGCGAAAAACTGCTTTTT. The full variable domain, in which reference TRBV19 and TRBJ1-4 provide the parts outside the CDR3, is DGGITQSPKYLFRKEGQNVTLSCEQNLNHDAMYWYRQDPGQGLRLIYYSQIVNDFQKGDIAEGYSVSREKKESFPLTVTSAQKNPTAFYLCACRPGHGEKLLFGSGTQLSVL.

The chain uses TRBV6-2 or TRBV6-3 and TRBJ2-7; 8 nucleotides agree with TRBD2. V lost 2 bases and J lost 3; bases outside the gene matches: 3. This CDR3 is built from 14 residues. The germline CDR1 and CDR2 sequences are MNHEY and SVGEGT. Written as DNA, the CDR3 is TGTGCCAGCAGTTACCGGCTAGCGGGCTACGAGCAGTACTTC. Protein sequence: CASSYRLAGYEQYF.

The chain carries TRBV6-5 and TRBJ2-5, with D hard to call. Between the trimmed V and J ends, which lost 2 bases and 2 bases, there was a span of 6 bases. The CDR3 length is 13 residues. Germline V gives CDR1 MNHEY, CDR2 SVGAGI. CDR3 nucleotides: TGTGCCAGCAGTTACGGCTTACAAGAGACCCAGTACTTC. Translating gives CASSYGLQETQYF.

The chain is built from TRBV6-6 and TRBJ2-2; TRBD1 agrees at 10 bases. The CDR3 sequence is 14 residues long. From germline, CDR1 is MNHNY and CDR2 SVGAGI (reference sequence). With 4 bases clipped from V and 5 bases from J, the junction kept 1 base outside the gene matches. The DNA for the CDR3 is TGTGCCAGCAGTTGGACAGGGGGAACCGGGGAGCTGTTTTTT. This translates into CASSWTGGTGELFF.

The rearrangement uses TRBV13 and TRBJ2-1; 8 bases match TRBD2. The CDR3 sequence is 15 residues long. From germline, CDR1 is PRHDT and CDR2 FYEKMQ (reference sequence). V shed 0 bases, J shed 8 bases, and the junction held 6 bases outside the gene matches. The CDR3 DNA is TGTGCCAGCAGCTTAGGTATAGCGGGAAGCGATGAGCAGTTCTTC. Protein sequence: CASSLGIAGSDEQFF.